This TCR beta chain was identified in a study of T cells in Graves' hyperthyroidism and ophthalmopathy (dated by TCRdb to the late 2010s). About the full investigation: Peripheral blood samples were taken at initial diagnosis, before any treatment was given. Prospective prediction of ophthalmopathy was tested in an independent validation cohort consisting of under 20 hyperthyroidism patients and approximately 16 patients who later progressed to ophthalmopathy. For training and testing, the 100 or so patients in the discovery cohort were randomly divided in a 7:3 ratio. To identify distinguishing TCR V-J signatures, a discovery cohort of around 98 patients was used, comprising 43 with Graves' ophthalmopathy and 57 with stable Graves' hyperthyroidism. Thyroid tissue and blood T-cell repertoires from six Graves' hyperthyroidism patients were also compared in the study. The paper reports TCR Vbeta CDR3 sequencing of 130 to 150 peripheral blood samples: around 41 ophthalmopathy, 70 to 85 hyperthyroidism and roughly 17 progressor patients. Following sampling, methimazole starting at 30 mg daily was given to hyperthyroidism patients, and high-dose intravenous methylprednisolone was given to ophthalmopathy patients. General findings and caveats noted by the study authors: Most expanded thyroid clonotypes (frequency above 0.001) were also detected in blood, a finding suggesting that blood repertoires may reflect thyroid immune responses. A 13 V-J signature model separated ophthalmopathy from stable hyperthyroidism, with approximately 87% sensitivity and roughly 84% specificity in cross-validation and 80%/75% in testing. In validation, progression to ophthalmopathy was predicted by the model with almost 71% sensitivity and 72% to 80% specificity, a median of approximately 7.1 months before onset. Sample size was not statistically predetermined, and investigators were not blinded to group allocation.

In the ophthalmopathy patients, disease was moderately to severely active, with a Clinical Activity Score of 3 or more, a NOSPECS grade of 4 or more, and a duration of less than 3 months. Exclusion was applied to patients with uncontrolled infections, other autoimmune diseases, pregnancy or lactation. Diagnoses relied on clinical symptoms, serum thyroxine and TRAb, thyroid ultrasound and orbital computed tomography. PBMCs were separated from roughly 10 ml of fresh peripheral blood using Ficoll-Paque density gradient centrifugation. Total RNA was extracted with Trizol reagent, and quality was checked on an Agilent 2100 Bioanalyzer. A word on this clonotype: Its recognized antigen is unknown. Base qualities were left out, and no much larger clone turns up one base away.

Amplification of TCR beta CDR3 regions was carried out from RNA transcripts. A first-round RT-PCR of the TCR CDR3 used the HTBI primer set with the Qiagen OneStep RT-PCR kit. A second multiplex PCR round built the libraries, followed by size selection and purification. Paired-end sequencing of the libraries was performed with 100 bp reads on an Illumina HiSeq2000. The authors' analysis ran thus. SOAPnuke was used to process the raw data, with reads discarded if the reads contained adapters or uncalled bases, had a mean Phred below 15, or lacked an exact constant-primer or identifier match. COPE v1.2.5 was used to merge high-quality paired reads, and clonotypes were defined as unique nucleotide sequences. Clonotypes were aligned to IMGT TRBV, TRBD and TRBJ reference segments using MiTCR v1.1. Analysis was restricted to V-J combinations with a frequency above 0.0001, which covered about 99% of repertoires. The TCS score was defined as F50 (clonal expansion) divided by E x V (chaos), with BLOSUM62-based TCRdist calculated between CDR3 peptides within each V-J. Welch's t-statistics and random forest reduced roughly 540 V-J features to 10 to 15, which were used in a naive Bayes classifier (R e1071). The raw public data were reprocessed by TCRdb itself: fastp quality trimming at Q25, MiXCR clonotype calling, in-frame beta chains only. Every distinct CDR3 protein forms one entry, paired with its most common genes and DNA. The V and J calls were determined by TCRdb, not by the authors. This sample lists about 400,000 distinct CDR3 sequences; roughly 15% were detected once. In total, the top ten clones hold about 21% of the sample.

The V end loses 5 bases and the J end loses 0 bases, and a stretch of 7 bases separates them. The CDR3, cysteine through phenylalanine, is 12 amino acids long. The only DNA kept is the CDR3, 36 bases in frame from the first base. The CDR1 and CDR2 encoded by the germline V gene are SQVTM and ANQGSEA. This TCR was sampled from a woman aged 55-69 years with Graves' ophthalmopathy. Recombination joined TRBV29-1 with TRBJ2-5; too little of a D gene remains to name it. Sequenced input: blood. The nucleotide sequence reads TGCAGCGTTTCTCTGAACCAAGAGACCCAGTACTTC. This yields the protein CSVSLNQETQYF.